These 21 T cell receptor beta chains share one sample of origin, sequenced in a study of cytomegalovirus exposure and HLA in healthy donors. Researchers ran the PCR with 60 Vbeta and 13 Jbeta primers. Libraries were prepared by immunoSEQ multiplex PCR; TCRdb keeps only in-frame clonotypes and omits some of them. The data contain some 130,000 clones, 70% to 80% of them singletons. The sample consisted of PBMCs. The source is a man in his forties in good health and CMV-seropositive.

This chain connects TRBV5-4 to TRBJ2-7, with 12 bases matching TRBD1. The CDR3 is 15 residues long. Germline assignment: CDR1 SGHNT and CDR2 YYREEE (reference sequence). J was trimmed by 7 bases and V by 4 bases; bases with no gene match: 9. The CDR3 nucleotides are TGTGCCAGCAGCCCCCGGGACAGGGGGCCAGGAGAGCAGTACTTC. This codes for CASSPRDRGPGEQYF.

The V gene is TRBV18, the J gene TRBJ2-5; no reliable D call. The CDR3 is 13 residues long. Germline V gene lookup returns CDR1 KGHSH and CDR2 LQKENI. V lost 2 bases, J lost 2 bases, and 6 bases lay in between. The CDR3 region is CASSPISQETQYF. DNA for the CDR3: TGTGCCAGCTCACCAATCAGTCAAGAGACCCAGTACTTC.

The CDR3 DNA follows: TGTGCCACCCACTCGGGGGATGAAAACATTCAGTACTTC. Translation gives CATHSGDENIQYF. This chain links TRBV10-3 with TRBJ2-4; TRBD2 is a possible D gene (6 bases). Germline V gene sequence: CDR1 ENHRY, CDR2 SYGVKD. This CDR3 is 13 amino acids long. The V and J ends lost 10 bases and 5 bases respectively, with 15 bases between them.

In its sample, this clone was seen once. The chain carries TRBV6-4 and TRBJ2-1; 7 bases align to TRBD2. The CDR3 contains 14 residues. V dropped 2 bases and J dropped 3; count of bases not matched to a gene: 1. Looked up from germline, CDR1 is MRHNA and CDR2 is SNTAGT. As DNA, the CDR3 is TGTGCCAGCAGTGACGCGGGAGACTACAATGAGCAGTTCTTC. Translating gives CASSDAGDYNEQFF.

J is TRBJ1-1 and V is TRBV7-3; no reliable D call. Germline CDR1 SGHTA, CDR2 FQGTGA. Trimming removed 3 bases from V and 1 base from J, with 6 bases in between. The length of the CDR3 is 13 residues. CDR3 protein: CASSFPGNTEAFF. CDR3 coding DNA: TGTGCCAGCAGCTTCCCGGGGAACACTGAAGCTTTCTTT.

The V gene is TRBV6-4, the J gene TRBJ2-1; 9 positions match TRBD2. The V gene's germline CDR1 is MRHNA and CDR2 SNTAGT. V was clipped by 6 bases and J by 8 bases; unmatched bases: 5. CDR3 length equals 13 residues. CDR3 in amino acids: CASSAGGRDEQFF. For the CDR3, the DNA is TGTGCCAGCAGCGCGGGAGGGAGGGATGAGCAGTTCTTC.

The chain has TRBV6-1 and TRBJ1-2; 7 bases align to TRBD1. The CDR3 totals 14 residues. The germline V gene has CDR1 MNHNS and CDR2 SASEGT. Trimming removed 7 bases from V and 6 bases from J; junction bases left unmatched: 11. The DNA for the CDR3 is TGTGCCAGCACTAGGGACAGCCTTTCGGATGGCTACACCTTC. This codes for CASTRDSLSDGYTF.

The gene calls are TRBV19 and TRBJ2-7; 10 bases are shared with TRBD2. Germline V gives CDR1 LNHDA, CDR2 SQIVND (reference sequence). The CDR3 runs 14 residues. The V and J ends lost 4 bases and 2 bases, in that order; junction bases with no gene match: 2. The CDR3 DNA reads TGTGCCAGTAGTAAACTAGCGGGACCCTACGAGCAGTACTTC. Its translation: CASSKLAGPYEQYF.

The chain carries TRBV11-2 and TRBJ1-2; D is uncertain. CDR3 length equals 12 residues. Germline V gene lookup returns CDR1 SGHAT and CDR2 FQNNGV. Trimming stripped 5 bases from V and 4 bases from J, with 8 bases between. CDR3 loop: CASSHEFYGYTF. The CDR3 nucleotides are TGTGCCAGCAGCCACGAGTTCTATGGCTACACCTTC.

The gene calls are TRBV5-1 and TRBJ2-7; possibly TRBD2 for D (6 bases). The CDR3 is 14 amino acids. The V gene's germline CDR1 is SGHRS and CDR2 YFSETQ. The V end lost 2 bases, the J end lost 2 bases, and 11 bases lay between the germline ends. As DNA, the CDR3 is TGCGCCAGCAGCTTCGGCGGGGAAGCCTACGAGCAGTACTTC. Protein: CASSFGGEAYEQYF.

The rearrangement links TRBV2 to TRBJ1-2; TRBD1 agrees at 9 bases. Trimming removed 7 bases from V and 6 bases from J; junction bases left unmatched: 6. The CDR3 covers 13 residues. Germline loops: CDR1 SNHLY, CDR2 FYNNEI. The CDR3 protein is CASNRQGEDGYTF. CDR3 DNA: TGTGCCAGCAACAGACAGGGGGAAGATGGCTACACCTTC.

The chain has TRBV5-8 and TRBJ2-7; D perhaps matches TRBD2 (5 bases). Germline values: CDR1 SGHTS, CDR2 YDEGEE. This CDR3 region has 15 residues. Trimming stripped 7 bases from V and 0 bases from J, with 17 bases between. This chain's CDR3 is CASEFPGYSSYEQYF. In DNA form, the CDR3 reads TGTGCCAGCGAGTTCCCGGGGTATTCCTCCTACGAGCAGTACTTC.

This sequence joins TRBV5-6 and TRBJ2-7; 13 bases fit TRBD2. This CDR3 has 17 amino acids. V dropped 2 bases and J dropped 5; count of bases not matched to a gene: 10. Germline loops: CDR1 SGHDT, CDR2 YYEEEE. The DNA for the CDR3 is TGTGCCAGCAGCTTCCCCACTAGCGGGAGGGCCGAGAACGAGCAGTACTTC. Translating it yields CASSFPTSGRAENEQYF.

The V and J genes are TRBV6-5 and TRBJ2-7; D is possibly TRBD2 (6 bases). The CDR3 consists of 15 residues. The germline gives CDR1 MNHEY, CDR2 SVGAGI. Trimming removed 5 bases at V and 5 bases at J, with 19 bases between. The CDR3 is CASSPLLGGFNEQYF. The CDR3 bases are TGTGCCAGCAGTCCCCTCTTGGGAGGTTTCAACGAGCAGTACTTC.

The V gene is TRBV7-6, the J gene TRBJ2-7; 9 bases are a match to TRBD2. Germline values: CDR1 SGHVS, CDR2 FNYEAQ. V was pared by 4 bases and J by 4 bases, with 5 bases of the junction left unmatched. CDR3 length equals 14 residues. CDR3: CASSYSGRSYEQYF. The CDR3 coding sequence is TGTGCCAGCAGCTATAGCGGGAGAAGTTACGAGCAGTACTTC.

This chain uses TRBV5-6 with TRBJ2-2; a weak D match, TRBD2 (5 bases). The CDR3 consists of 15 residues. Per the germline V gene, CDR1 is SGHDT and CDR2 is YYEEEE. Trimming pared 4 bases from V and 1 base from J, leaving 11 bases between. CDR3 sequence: CASSPGMENTGELFF. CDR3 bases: TGTGCCAGCAGCCCCGGGATGGAGAACACCGGGGAGCTGTTTTTT.

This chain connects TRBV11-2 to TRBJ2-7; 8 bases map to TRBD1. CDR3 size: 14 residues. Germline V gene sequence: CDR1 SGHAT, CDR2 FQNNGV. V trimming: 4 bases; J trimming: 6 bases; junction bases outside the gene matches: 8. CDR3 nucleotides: TGTGCCAGCAGCTCTCGGACAGGGTCTACCGAGCAGTACTTC. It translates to CASSSRTGSTEQYF.

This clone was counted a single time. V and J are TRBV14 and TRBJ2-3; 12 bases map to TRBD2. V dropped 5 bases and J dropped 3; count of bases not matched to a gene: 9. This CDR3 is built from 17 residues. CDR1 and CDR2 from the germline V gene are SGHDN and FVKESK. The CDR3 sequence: CASSARLAGGPTDTQYF. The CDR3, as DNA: TGTGCCAGCAGCGCCCGCCTAGCGGGAGGGCCAACAGATACGCAGTATTTT.

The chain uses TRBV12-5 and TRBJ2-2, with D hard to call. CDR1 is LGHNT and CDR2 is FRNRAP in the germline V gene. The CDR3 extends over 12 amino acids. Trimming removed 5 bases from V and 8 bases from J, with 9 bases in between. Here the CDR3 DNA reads TGTGCTAGTGGTCTGGCCCCGGGGGAGCTGTTTTTT. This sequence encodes CASGLAPGELFF. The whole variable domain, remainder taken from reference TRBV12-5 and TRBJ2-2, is DARVTQTPRHKVTEMGQEVTMRCQPILGHNTVFWYRQTMMQGLELLAYFRNRAPLDDSGMPKDRFSAEMPDATLATLKIQPSEPRDSAVYFCASGLAPGELFFGEGSRLTVL.

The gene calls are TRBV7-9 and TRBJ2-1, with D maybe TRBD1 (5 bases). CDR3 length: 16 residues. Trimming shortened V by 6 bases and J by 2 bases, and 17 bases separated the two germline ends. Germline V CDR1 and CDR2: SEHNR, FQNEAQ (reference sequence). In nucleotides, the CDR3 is TGTGCCAGCAGTTTTACGTACAGGCGTACCTACAATGAGCAGTTCTTC. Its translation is CASSFTYRRTYNEQFF.

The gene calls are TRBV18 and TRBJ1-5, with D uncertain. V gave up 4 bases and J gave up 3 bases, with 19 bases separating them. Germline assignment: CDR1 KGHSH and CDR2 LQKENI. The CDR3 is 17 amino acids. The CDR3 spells CASSLSAAEIDNQPQHF. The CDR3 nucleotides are TGTGCCAGCTCACTCAGCGCGGCGGAGATAGACAATCAGCCCCAGCATTTT.